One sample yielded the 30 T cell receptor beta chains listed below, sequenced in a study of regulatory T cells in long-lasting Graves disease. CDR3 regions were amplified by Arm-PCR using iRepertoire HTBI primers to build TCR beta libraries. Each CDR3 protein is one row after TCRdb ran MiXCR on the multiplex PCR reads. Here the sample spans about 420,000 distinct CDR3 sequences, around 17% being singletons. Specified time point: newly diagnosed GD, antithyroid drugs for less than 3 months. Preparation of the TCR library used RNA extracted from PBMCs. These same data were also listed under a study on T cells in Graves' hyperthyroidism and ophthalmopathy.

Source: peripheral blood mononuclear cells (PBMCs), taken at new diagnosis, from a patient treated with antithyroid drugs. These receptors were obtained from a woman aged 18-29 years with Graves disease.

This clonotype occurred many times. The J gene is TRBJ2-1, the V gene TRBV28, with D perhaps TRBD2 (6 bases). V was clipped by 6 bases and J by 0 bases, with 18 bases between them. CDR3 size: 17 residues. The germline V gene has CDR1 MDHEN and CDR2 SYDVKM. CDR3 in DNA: TGTGCCAGCAGACAAACTCTAGCGACCCTCTCCTACAATGAGCAGTTCTTC. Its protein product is CASRQTLATLSYNEQFF. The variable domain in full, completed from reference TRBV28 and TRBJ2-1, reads DVKVTQSSRYLVKRTGEKVFLECVQDMDHENMFWYRQDPGLGLRLIYFSYDVKMKEKGDIPEGYSVSREKKERFSLILESASTNQTSMYLCASRQTLATLSYNEQFFGPGTRLTVL.

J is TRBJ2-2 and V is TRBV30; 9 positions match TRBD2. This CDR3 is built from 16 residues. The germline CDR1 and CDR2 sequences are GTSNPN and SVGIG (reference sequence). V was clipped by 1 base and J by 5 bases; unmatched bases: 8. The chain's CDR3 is CAWSARLAGRTGELFF. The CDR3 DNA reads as TGTGCCTGGAGTGCCCGGCTAGCGGGACGGACCGGGGAGCTGTTTTTT.

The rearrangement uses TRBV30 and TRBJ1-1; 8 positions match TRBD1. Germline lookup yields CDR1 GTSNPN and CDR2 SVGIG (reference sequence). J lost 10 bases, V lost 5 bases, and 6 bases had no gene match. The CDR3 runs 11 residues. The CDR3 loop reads CAWGQGAGAFF. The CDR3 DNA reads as TGTGCCTGGGGTCAGGGGGCAGGAGCTTTCTTT.

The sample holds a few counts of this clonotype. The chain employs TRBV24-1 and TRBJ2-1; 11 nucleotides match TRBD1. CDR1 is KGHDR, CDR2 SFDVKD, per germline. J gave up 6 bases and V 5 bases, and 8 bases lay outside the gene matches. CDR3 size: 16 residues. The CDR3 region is CATSGLTGTGGNEQFF. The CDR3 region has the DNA TGTGCCACCAGTGGTCTCACCGGGACAGGGGGCAATGAGCAGTTCTTC.

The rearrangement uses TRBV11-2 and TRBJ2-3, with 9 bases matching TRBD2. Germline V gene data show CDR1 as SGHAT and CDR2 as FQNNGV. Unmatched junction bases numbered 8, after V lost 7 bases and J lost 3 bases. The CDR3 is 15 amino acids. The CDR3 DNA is TGTGCCAGCATCCTTGATAGCGGGAGAACAGATACGCAGTATTTT. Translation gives CASILDSGRTDTQYF.

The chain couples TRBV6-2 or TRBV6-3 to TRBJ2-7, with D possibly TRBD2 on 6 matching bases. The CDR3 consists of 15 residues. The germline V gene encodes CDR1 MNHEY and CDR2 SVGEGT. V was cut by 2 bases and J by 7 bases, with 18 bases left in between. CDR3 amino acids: CASSYGQPTGEEQYF. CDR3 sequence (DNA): TGTGCCAGCAGTTACGGCCAGCCGACGGGGGAAGAGCAGTACTTC.

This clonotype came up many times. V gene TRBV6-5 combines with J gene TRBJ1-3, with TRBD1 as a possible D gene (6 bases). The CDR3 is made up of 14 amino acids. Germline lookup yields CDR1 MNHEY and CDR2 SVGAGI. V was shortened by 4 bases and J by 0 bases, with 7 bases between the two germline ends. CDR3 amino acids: CASSLDSSGNTIYF. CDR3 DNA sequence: TGTGCCAGCAGTTTGGACAGCTCTGGAAACACCATATATTTT.

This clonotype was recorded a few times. The CDR3 nucleotides are TGCGCCAGCAGCCAAGGTAGACTGAACAATCAGCCCCAGCATTTT. Translated, it gives CASSQGRLNNQPQHF. This sequence joins TRBV4-1 and TRBJ1-5; D gene ambiguous. V lost 1 base, J lost 3 bases, and 10 bases lay in between. The CDR3 has 15 residues. CDR1 is MGHRA, CDR2 YSYEKL, per germline.

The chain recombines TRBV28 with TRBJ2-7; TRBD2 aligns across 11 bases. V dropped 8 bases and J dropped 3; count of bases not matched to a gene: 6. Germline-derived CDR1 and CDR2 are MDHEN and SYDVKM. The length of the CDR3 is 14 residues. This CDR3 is CASAELAGVYEQYF. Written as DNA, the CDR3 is TGTGCCAGCGCCGAACTAGCGGGAGTCTACGAGCAGTACTTC.

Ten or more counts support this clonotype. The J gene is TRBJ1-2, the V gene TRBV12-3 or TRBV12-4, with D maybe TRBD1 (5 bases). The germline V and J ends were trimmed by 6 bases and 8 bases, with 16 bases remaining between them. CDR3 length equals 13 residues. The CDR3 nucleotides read TGTGCCAGCAGCTCCGGGCAGGGTGGCGGCTACACCTTC. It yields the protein CASSSGQGGGYTF.

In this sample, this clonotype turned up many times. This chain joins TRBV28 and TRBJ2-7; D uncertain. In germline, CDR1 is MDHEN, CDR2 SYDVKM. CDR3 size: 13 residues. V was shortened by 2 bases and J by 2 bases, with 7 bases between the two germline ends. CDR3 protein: CASSLGVAYEQYF. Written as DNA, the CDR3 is TGTGCCAGCAGTTTAGGGGTGGCCTACGAGCAGTACTTC.

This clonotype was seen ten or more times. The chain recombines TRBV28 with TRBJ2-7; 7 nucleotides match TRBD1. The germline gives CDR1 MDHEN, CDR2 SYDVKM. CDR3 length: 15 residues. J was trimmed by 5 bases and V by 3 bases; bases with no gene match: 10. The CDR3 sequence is CASSLTGFIHHEQYF. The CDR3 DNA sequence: TGTGCCAGCAGTTTGACAGGGTTCATCCATCACGAGCAGTACTTC.

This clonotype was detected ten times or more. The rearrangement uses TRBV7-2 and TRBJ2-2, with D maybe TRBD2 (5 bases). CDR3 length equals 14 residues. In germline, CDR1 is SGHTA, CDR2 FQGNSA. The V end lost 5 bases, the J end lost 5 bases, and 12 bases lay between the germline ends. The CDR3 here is CASSARERTGELFF. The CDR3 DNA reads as TGTGCCAGCAGCGCTAGAGAGCGGACCGGGGAGCTGTTTTTT.

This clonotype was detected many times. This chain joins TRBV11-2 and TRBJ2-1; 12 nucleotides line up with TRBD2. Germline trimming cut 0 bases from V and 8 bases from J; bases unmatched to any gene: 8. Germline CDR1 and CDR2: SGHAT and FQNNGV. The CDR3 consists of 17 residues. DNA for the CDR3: TGTGCCAGCAGCTTAGAGGCGCGGACTAGCGGGAACGATGAGCAGTTCTTC. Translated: CASSLEARTSGNDEQFF.

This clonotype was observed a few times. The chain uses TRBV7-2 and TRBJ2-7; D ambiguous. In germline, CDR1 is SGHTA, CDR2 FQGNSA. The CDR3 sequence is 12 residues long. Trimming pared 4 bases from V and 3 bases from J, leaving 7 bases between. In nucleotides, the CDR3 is TGTGCCAGCAGCTCCTGGGGCTACGAGCAGTACTTC. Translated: CASSSWGYEQYF. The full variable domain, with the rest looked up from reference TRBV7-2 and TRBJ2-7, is GAGVSQSPSNKVTEKGKDVELRCDPISGHTALYWYRQSLGQGLEFLIYFQGNSAPDKSGLPSDRFSAERTGGSVSTLTIQRTQQEDSAVYLCASSSWGYEQYFGPGTRLTVT.

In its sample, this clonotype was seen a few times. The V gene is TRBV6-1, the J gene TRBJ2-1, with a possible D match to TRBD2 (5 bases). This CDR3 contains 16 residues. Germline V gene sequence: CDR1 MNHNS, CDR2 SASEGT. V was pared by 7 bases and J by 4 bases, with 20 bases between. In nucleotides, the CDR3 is TGTGCCAGCAACCGAGTGGGAGCACCGGCGTACAATGAGCAGTTCTTC. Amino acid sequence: CASNRVGAPAYNEQFF.

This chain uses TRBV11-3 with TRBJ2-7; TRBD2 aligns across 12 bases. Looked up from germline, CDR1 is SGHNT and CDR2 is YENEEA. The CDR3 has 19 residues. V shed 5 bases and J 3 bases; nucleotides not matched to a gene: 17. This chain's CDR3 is CASSAQPWLAGGPHYEQYF. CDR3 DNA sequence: TGTGCCAGCAGCGCCCAGCCATGGCTAGCGGGAGGGCCGCACTACGAGCAGTACTTC.

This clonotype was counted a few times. In nucleotides, the CDR3 is TGTGCCAGCAGTTCTCTGGGACTAGCGGGAGGGCCCGGAGAGACCCAGTACTTC. Amino acids: CASSSLGLAGGPGETQYF. V gene TRBV12-3 or TRBV12-4 combines with J gene TRBJ2-5; 16 bases agree with TRBD2. CDR3 size: 18 residues. Trimming cost V 4 bases and J 4 bases; bases outside gene matches: 9.

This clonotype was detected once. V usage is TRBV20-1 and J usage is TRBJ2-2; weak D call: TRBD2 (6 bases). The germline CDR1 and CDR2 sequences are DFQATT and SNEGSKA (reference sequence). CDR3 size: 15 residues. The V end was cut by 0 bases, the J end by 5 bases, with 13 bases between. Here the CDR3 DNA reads TGCAGTGCTAGAGATATGGGGGACTGGACCGGGGAGCTGTTTTTT. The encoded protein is CSARDMGDWTGELFF.

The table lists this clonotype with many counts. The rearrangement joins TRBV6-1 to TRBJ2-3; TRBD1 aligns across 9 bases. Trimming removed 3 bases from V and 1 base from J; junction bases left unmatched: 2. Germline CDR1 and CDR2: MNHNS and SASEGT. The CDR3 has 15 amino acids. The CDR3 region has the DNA TGTGCCAGCAGTGACCGGGACAGGGGCACAGATACGCAGTATTTT. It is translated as CASSDRDRGTDTQYF.

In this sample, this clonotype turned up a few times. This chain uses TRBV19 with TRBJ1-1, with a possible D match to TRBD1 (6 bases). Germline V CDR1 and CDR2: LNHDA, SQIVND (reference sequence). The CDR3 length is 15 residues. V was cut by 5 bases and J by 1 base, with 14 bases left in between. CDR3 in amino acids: CASSEGGRGNTEAFF. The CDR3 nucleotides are TGTGCCAGTAGTGAAGGGGGACGGGGGAACACTGAAGCTTTCTTT.

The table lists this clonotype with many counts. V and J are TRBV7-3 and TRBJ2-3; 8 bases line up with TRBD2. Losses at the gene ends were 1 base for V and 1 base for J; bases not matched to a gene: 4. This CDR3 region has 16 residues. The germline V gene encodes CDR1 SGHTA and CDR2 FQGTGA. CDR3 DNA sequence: TGTGCCAGCAGCTTAAAGCACGGGAGGGGCACAGATACGCAGTATTTT. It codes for CASSLKHGRGTDTQYF.

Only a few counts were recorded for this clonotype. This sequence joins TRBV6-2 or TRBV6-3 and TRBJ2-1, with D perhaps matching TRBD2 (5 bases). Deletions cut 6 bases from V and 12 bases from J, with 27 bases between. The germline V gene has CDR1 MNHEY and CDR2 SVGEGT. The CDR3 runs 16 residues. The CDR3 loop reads CASSTQLLGSRSRQFF. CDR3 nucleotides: TGTGCCAGCAGCACACAATTGCTAGGGAGCCGGAGCAGGCAGTTCTTC.

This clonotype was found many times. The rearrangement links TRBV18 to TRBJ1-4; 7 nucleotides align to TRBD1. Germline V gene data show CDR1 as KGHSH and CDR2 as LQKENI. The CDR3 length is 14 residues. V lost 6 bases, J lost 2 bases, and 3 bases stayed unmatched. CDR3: CASSTGRTNEKLFF. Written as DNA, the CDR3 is TGTGCCAGCTCGACAGGGCGCACTAATGAAAAACTGTTTTTT. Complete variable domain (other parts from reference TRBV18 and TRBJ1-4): NAGVMQNPRHLVRRRGQEARLRCSPMKGHSHVYWYRQLPEEGLKFMVYLQKENIIDESGMPKERFSAEFPKEGPSILRIQQVVRGDSAAYFCASSTGRTNEKLFFGSGTQLSVL.

The CDR3, as DNA: TGCAGTGCTGCCCCCGGGACAGGGGCGCTCGAGCAGTACTTC. It is translated as CSAAPGTGALEQYF. The V and J genes are TRBV20-1 and TRBJ2-3; 10 positions match TRBD1. The J call may be wrong; the DNA end is better matched by TRBJ2-7. There are 14 residues in the CDR3. CDR1 and CDR2 from the germline V gene are DFQATT and SNEGSKA (reference sequence).

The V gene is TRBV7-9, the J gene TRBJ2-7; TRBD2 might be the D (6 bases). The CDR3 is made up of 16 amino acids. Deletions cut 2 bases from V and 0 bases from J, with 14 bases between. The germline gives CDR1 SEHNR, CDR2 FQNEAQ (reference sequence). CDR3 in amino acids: CASSLSMGGNSYEQYF. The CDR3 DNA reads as TGTGCCAGCAGCTTAAGTATGGGAGGCAACTCCTACGAGCAGTACTTC.

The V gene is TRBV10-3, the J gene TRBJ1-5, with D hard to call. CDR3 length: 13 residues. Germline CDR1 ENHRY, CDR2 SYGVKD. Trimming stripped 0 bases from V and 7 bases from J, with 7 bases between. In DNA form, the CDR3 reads TGTGCCATCAGTGAGTCGAGGATGCAGCCCCAGCATTTT. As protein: CAISESRMQPQHF.

CDR3 region: CASSFPSGDTPYEQYF. The CDR3 coding sequence is TGTGCCAGCAGCTTCCCCAGCGGGGACACCCCCTACGAGCAGTACTTC. This chain uses TRBV11-3 with TRBJ2-7; a weak D match, TRBD2 (7 bases). Germline V gene data show CDR1 as SGHNT and CDR2 as YENEEA. With 3 bases removed from V and 2 bases from J, the gap between germline ends came to 17 bases. The CDR3 covers 16 residues. Supplemented by reference TRBV11-3 and TRBJ2-7, the full variable domain reads EAGVVQSPRYKIIEKKQPVAFWCNPISGHNTLYWYLQNLGQGPELLIRYENEEAVDDSQLPKDRFSAERLKGVDSTLKIQPAELGDSAVYLCASSFPSGDTPYEQYFGPGTRLTVT.

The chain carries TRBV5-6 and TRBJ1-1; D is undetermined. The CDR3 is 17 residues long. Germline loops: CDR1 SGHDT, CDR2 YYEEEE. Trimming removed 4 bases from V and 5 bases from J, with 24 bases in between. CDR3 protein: CASSPLPGSGGRTEAFF. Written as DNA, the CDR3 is TGTGCCAGCAGCCCCCTCCCCGGGTCCGGCGGGAGGACTGAAGCTTTCTTT.

In DNA form, the CDR3 reads TGTGCCAGCAGGGACCCGACAGGGGGCGTCACTGAAGCTTTCTTT. The encoded protein is CASRDPTGGVTEAFF. The chain has TRBV27 and TRBJ1-1, with 10 positions matching TRBD1. The V and J ends lost 6 bases and 4 bases, in that order; junction bases with no gene match: 8. Germline CDR1 MNHEY, CDR2 SMNVEV (reference sequence). The CDR3 totals 15 residues.